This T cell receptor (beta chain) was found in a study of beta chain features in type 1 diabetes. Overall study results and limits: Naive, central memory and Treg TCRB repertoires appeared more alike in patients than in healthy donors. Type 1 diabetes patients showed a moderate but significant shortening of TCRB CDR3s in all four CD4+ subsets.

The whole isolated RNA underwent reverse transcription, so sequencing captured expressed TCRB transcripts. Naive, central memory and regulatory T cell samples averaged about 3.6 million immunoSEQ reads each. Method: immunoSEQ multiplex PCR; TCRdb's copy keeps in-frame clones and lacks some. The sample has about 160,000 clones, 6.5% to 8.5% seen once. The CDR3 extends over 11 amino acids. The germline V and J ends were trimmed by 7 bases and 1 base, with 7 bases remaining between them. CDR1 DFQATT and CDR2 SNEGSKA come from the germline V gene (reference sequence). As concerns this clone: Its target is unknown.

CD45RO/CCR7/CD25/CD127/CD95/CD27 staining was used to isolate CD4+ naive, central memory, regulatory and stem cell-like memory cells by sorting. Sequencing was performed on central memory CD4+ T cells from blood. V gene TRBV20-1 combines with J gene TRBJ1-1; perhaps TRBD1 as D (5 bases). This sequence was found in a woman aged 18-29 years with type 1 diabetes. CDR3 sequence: CSGQWNTEAFF. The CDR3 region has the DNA TGCAGTGGACAGTGGAACACTGAAGCTTTCTTT.